Listed below are T cell receptor beta chains from one sample, sequenced in a study of cytomegalovirus exposure and HLA in healthy donors. TCRdb's copy holds only in-frame clones and misses some; the assay was immunoSEQ multiplex PCR. The sample records about 200,000 clones, about four fifths being singletons. The specimen sequenced was PBMCs. The receptors originated from a boy aged 2 to 10 in good health and CMV-seronegative. CDR3s include the opening cysteine and the closing phenylalanine or tryptophan. D genes are given only for firm matches. Size is omitted from some rows. Given values are once, few, many or a class for expanded clones.

j_call clone_size v_call d_call cdr3_aa cdr3_nt
TRBJ2-3 - TRBV4-1 - CASSQERPDTQYF TGCGCCAGCAGCCAGGAGAGGCCAGATACGCAGTATTTT
TRBJ2-5 few TRBV7-9 TRBD2 CASSLGGGKETQYF TGTGCCAGCAGCTTAGGCGGGGGGAAAGAGACCCAGTACTTC
TRBJ2-2 - TRBV7-2 - CASSLRHATNTGELFF TGTGCCAGCAGCTTACGACACGCCACGAACACCGGGGAGCTGTTTTTT
TRBJ2-7 - TRBV7-2 TRBD1 CASSLVGTGTYEQYF TGTGCCAGCAGCTTAGTGGGGACAGGGACCTACGAGCAGTACTTC
TRBJ2-7 - TRBV10-3 - CAISESTGRTYEQYF TGTGCCATCAGTGAGTCGACAGGGAGGACCTACGAGCAGTACTTC
TRBJ1-2 - TRBV19 - CASSIGGGEQLAYGYTF TGTGCCAGTAGTATTGGAGGAGGGGAGCAGCTCGCCTATGGCTACACCTTC
TRBJ2-2 - TRBV18 - CASSQGLGTGELFF TGTGCCAGCTCACAGGGGCTAGGAACCGGGGAGCTGTTTTTT
TRBJ2-2 - TRBV9 TRBD1 CASSARQGGDRELFF TGTGCCAGCAGCGCTAGACAGGGTGGGGACCGGGAGCTGTTTTTT
TRBJ2-1 once TRBV5-1 TRBD2 CASSSEARGGRYNEQFF TGCGCCAGCAGCTCTGAGGCGCGGGGGGGCCGATACAATGAGCAGTTCTTC
TRBJ1-1 - TRBV27 - CASSNPSPVAEAFF TGTGCCAGCAGCAATCCGTCCCCGGTCGCCGAAGCTTTCTTT
TRBJ2-7 - TRBV4-2 TRBD1 CASSQDPGTGAYEQYF TGTGCCAGCAGCCAAGATCCAGGGACAGGGGCCTACGAGCAGTACTTC
TRBJ1-6 - TRBV11-2 - CASSLVNQVFNSPLHF TGTGCCAGCAGCTTAGTAAATCAGGTCTTTAATTCACCCCTCCACTTT
TRBJ1-2 - TRBV7-9 - CASSLGGGGPYGYTF TGTGCCAGCAGCCTAGGAGGGGGAGGGCCCTATGGCTACACCTTC
TRBJ1-1 - TRBV19 - CASTLRRNTEAFF TGTGCCAGTACCCTAAGGAGGAACACTGAAGCTTTCTTT
TRBJ2-3 - TRBV2 - CASLTDWGLDQDTQYF TGTGCCAGCCTTACCGACTGGGGCCTAGATCAAGATACGCAGTATTTT
TRBJ2-1 - TRBV7-9 TRBD2 CASSSISGGAYNEQFF TGTGCCAGCAGCTCGATAAGCGGGGGGGCTTACAATGAGCAGTTCTTC
TRBJ1-4 - TRBV6-1 TRBD1 CASRIRGLGMEKLFF TGTGCCAGCAGAATTAGGGGGCTTGGTATGGAAAAACTGTTTTTT
TRBJ2-7 - TRBV2 TRBD1 CASHLQGNSYEQYF TGTGCCAGCCACCTACAGGGGAATTCCTACGAGCAGTACTTC
TRBJ2-7 - TRBV19 TRBD2 CASSRGGGVRYEQYF TGTGCCAGTAGTCGGGGGGGCGGCGTCCGCTACGAGCAGTACTTC
TRBJ1-4 - TRBV5-1 TRBD1 CASSAGTGSEKLFF TGCGCCAGCAGCGCCGGGACAGGGAGTGAAAAACTGTTTTTT
TRBJ2-7 - TRBV5-1 TRBD1 CASSRTPGSTGGVDEQYF TGCGCCAGCAGTCGGACCCCCGGATCGACAGGGGGCGTCGACGAGCAGTACTTC
TRBJ2-7 - TRBV5-6 TRBD2 CASSGGGEQYF TGTGCCAGCAGCGGGGGGGGCGAGCAGTACTTC
TRBJ1-2 - TRBV4-3 TRBD1 CASSLTVGGLGGYTF TGCGCCAGCAGCCTCACGGTAGGGGGCCTTGGTGGCTACACCTTC
TRBJ2-5 - TRBV2 - CASKGSETQYF TGTGCCTCTAAGGGGTCAGAGACCCAGTACTTC
TRBJ1-1 - TRBV6-5 - CASSYDKQVNTEAFF TGTGCCAGCAGTTACGACAAACAGGTGAACACTGAAGCTTTCTTT
TRBJ2-3 - TRBV10-3 TRBD2 CAISTSGVGDTQYF TGTGCCATCAGCACTAGCGGGGTAGGAGATACGCAGTATTTT
TRBJ1-3 - TRBV7-2 - CASSLAPTVFTGWGNTIYF TGTGCCAGCAGCTTAGCCCCAACGGTCTTCACGGGATGGGGAAACACCATATATTTT
TRBJ1-5 - TRBV19 - CASSSQEGGNQPQHF TGTGCCAGTAGTAGCCAAGAGGGGGGCAATCAGCCCCAGCATTTT
TRBJ1-1 - TRBV6-6 - CASSQDTVNTEAFF TGTGCCAGCAGCCAGGACACAGTGAACACTGAAGCTTTCTTT
TRBJ1-1 - TRBV5-5 TRBD1 CASSLDRGPGTEAFF TGTGCCAGCAGCTTGGACAGGGGGCCCGGCACTGAAGCTTTCTTT
TRBJ1-1 - TRBV20-1 - CSARIRVEAFF TGCAGTGCTAGAATCCGCGTTGAAGCTTTCTTT
TRBJ2-6 - TRBV4-2 - CASSQVNRWTLSGANVLTF TGTGCCAGCAGCCAAGTTAACAGGTGGACCCTCTCTGGGGCCAACGTCCTGACTTTC
TRBJ2-5 - TRBV7-2 TRBD2 CASSSQTGGRETQYF TGTGCCAGCAGCTCACAAACCGGGGGGAGAGAGACCCAGTACTTC
TRBJ1-1 few TRBV19 - CAISPTPNTEAFF TGTGCCATCTCTCCGACACCGAACACTGAAGCTTTCTTT
TRBJ1-2 - TRBV19 TRBD1 CASSRWDRGLLWYGYTF TGTGCCAGTAGTAGGTGGGACAGGGGGCTCCTGTGGTATGGCTACACCTTC
TRBJ1-2 - TRBV15 - CATSAISGRDYGYTF TGTGCCACCAGCGCGATTTCAGGGAGGGACTATGGCTACACCTTC
TRBJ2-1 - TRBV7-2 - CASSSNRATISDEQFF TGTGCCAGCAGCTCCAACAGGGCCACCATCTCGGATGAGCAGTTCTTC